This T cell receptor beta chain emerged from a study of PD-1 blockade in classical Hodgkin lymphoma. Across the study: Each patient was given nivolumab 3 mg/kg through a vein every 2 weeks. Broader study findings: TCR diversity rose significantly by C4D1 in CD4+ but not CD8+ cells.

Each and every patient relapsed after autologous stem cell transplantation, and patients got differing brentuximab vedotin exposure. CDR3 length: 17 residues. V was clipped by 4 bases and J by 3 bases; unmatched bases: 14. The germline gives CDR1 SGHRS, CDR2 YFSETQ. This clone appeared a single time. Its antigen is undetermined. The repertoire was sequenced with immunoSEQ multiplex PCR; TCRdb's copy has only in-frame clones and lacks some. The sample records about 97,000 clones, roughly 83% being singletons. The source of this sequence is a human donor with classical Hodgkin lymphoma. Here the sequenced sample was peripheral blood mononuclear cells (PBMCs), taken at baseline. The chain carries TRBV5-1 and TRBJ2-5; 8 bases line up with TRBD2. In nucleotides, the CDR3 is TGCGCCAGCAGCCCGACCGGGAGGGGCCGGGTAAAAGAGACCCAGTACTTC. Its translation: CASSPTGRGRVKETQYF.